The entry that follows covers one T cell receptor beta chain sequence. Its matching antigen is unknown. The data belong to a study of T cells in Graves' hyperthyroidism and ophthalmopathy. The study, taken as a whole, reports: A model of 13 V-J features distinguished ophthalmopathy from stable hyperthyroidism.

These patients, aged 18 to 65, had recently diagnosed hyperthyroidism lasting under 2 months. The PBMCs were taken from about 10 ml of fresh peripheral blood. Amplified regions were TCR beta CDR3 sequences from RNA transcripts. The TCR CDR3 first-round RT-PCR relied on the HTBI primer set. TCRdb reprocessed the multiplex PCR reads via MiXCR and lists one record per CDR3 protein. This table holds approximately 420,000 distinct CDR3 sequences, under 15% found once. The clonotype comes from a woman in her 30s with Graves' hyperthyroidism. The source material was blood.

The CDR3 here is CSVDPAGNTGELFF. The CDR3 coding sequence is TGCAGCGTTGATCCAGCGGGGAACACCGGGGAGCTGTTTTTT. This chain links TRBV29-1 with TRBJ2-2, with D possibly matching TRBD2 (6 bases). The CDR3 length is 14 residues. Trimming took off 3 bases at V and 1 base at J, with 9 bases between the two ends. Germline assignment: CDR1 SQVTM and CDR2 ANQGSEA.